This T cell receptor (beta chain) emerged from a study of cytomegalovirus exposure and HLA in healthy donors. The study's findings and limits: Later on, a genetic analysis was performed. It linked a missense variant in DCLRE1C with V- and J-gene trimming of TCR beta. An ancestry cluster, one associated with Asian ancestry, reportedly showed fewer N-insertions than the approximately 650-donor mean in a later analysis.

13 Jbeta primers and 60 Vbeta primers were used for the PCR. In the original processing: Later work found 80 million or so unique TCR beta chains, with some 11 million shared. Sequencing was performed with immunoSEQ multiplex PCR; in TCRdb, only in-frame clones are kept and a portion is missing. That table furnishes V, J and clone size, whereas the DNA furnished D and trimming. Of roughly 180,000 clones in the sample, around a tenth were seen once. About this clone itself: The target antigen is unknown.

The CDR3 is made up of 15 amino acids. V was clipped by 0 bases and J by 5 bases, with 11 bases between them. Germline-derived CDR1 and CDR2 are ENHRY and SYGVKD. This TCR came from a woman aged 25 to 45 in good health and CMV-seropositive. The material sequenced was PBMCs. The J gene is TRBJ2-1, the V gene TRBV10-3, with D unresolved. The CDR3 protein is CAISESTNRNNEQFF. In DNA form, the CDR3 reads TGTGCCATCAGTGAGTCCACAAACAGAAACAATGAGCAGTTCTTC.